The 22 T cell receptor beta chains below were found in one sample sequenced in a study of beta chain features in type 1 diabetes. Sequenced material consisted of expressed TCRB transcripts (all of the isolated RNA was reverse transcribed). The table came from immunoSEQ multiplex PCR; TCRdb's copy has only in-frame clones and leaves some out. This sample has over 150,000 clones, with less than 15% found just once. The sample was central memory CD4+ T cells from blood. Receptors were obtained from a woman under 30 in good health.

The V and J genes are TRBV4-3 and TRBJ2-2, with 7 positions matching TRBD2. Trimming removed 1 base from V and 6 bases from J; junction bases left unmatched: 5. This CDR3 spans 15 amino acids. Germline values: CDR1 LGHNA, CDR2 YSLEER. The DNA for the CDR3 is TGCGCCAGCAGCCAAGTGGCTAGCGGTTCCGGGGAGCTGTTTTTT. Amino acids: CASSQVASGSGELFF.

As for this clone: Different DNA sequences within this sample yield the same CDR3. The chain has TRBV7-2 and TRBJ2-1, with D perhaps matching TRBD1 (6 bases). This CDR3 comprises 13 residues. Per germline, CDR1 SGHTA and CDR2 FQGNSA. The V end was cut by 4 bases, the J end by 7 bases, with 11 bases between. In DNA form, the CDR3 reads TGTGCCAGCAGCTCTAGAAGGGGGAATGAGCAGTTCTTC. Residues: CASSSRRGNEQFF.

The table lists this clone with a few counts. The chain combines TRBV29-1 with TRBJ2-3; D unresolved. CDR3 size: 15 residues. The germline CDR1 and CDR2 sequences are SQVTM and ANQGSEA. Trimming removed 3 bases from V and 5 bases from J, with 18 bases in between. CDR3 residues: CSVDDWSTTLDTQYF. DNA for the CDR3: TGCAGCGTTGATGATTGGAGCACTACCTTAGATACGCAGTATTTT.

This clone was seen more than once but under ten times. This chain uses TRBV2 with TRBJ1-5, with D unclear. Germline values: CDR1 SNHLY, CDR2 FYNNEI. The CDR3 is 14 residues long. Trimming took 2 bases from V and 7 from J, leaving 12 bases between them. CDR3 amino acids: CASSERRGGQPQHF. Here the CDR3 DNA reads TGTGCCAGCAGTGAACGTCGGGGAGGACAGCCCCAGCATTTT. Based on the CDR3 plus reference TRBV2 and TRBJ1-5, the full variable domain is EPEVTQTPSHQVTQMGQEVILRCVPISNHLYFYWYRQILGQKVEFLVSFYNNEISEKSEIFDDQFSVERPDGSNFTLKIRSTKLEDSAMYFCASSERRGGQPQHFGDGTRLSIL.

In this sample, this clone turned up a few times. V and J are TRBV29-1 and TRBJ1-2, with 7 bases identical to TRBD1. CDR3 length: 12 residues. Germline V CDR1 and CDR2: SQVTM, ANQGSEA. Losses at the gene ends were 7 bases for V and 7 bases for J; bases not matched to a gene: 9. CDR3: CSGRGADVGYTF. CDR3 in DNA: TGCAGCGGCAGGGGGGCGGACGTTGGCTACACCTTC.

The chain couples TRBV29-1 to TRBJ2-2; 7 bases align to TRBD1. The CDR3 length is 16 residues. CDR1 is SQVTM and CDR2 is ANQGSEA in the germline V gene. J lost 2 bases, V lost 6 bases, and 12 bases had no gene match. The CDR3 sequence: CSVSGQTGTNTGELFF. The CDR3, as DNA: TGCAGCGTGTCGGGACAGACCGGGACCAACACCGGGGAGCTGTTTTTT.

This clone was observed a handful of times. The V gene is TRBV5-1, the J gene TRBJ2-7; 10 bases match TRBD2. Trimming cost V 0 bases and J 6 bases; bases outside gene matches: 6. Germline V gene sequence: CDR1 SGHRS, CDR2 YFSETQ. This CDR3 contains 15 residues. The CDR3 sequence is CASSLAASGSREQYF. CDR3 coding DNA: TGCGCCAGCAGCTTGGCAGCTAGCGGGAGTCGCGAGCAGTACTTC. Variable domain in full (rest from reference TRBV5-1 and TRBJ2-7): KAGVTQTPRYLIKTRGQQVTLSCSPISGHRSVSWYQQTPGQGLQFLFEYFSETQRNKGNFPGRFSGRQFSNSRSEMNVSTLELGDSALYLCASSLAASGSREQYFGPGTRLTVT.

This clone has just a few counts. The chain links TRBV28 to TRBJ2-4; D gene uncertain. Germline loops: CDR1 MDHEN, CDR2 SYDVKM. V was pared by 6 bases and J by 1 base, with 16 bases between. CDR3 length equals 16 residues. DNA of the CDR3: TGTGCCAGCAGCTCTGATCCCGGGTGGGCCAAAAACATTCAGTACTTC. It specifies CASSSDPGWAKNIQYF.

The sample holds a few counts of this clone. CDR3 amino acids: CASSSIGTQGGYTF. The CDR3 DNA sequence: TGTGCCAGCAGTTCGATCGGGACACAAGGCGGCTACACCTTC. The chain links TRBV27 to TRBJ1-2; D might be TRBD1 (6 bases). The CDR3 contains 14 residues. Germline CDR1 reads MNHEY; CDR2 reads SMNVEV (reference sequence). V lost 4 bases and J lost 8, with 17 bases in between.

The chain has TRBV5-6 and TRBJ1-1; D is uncertain. This CDR3 has 14 amino acids. Germline loops: CDR1 SGHDT, CDR2 YYEEEE. Trimming removed 1 base from V and 5 bases from J, with 12 bases in between. The CDR3 DNA reads TGTGCCAGCAGCTTGTACGGTCATGAGACTGAAGCTTTCTTT. Its translation is CASSLYGHETEAFF.

A few counts support this clone. The rearrangement joins TRBV11-2 to TRBJ2-7; the match to TRBD1 covers 12 bases. Germline V CDR1 and CDR2: SGHAT, FQNNGV. Trimming at V came to 2 bases and at J to 8 bases, leaving 4 bases not matched to a gene. CDR3 length: 14 amino acids. The CDR3 loop reads CASSLSGTGGKQYF. The CDR3 region has the DNA TGTGCCAGCAGCTTATCTGGGACAGGGGGCAAGCAGTACTTC.

The chain links TRBV28 to TRBJ2-3; 10 bases are shared with TRBD1. With 11 bases clipped from V and 0 bases from J, the junction kept 14 bases outside the gene matches. CDR1 is MDHEN, CDR2 SYDVKM, per germline. CDR3 length: 17 residues. The CDR3 reads CAASPPTGGRSTDTQYF. The CDR3 region has the DNA TGTGCCGCCTCCCCGCCGACAGGGGGCCGTAGCACAGATACGCAGTATTTT.

V usage is TRBV4-2 and J usage is TRBJ2-4, with 8 bases identical to TRBD2. This CDR3 has 15 amino acids. Germline-derived CDR1 and CDR2 are LGHNA and YNFKEQ. The junction had 11 bases not matched to a gene; V was cut back by 7 bases and J by 6 bases. This CDR3 reads CASTNNWLAGNIQYF. The CDR3 nucleotides read TGTGCCAGCACCAACAACTGGCTAGCGGGAAACATTCAGTACTTC.

This clone was counted between two and nine times. The chain recombines TRBV28 with TRBJ2-7; TRBD2 might be the D (6 bases). CDR1 is MDHEN and CDR2 is SYDVKM in the germline V gene. The V and J ends lost 6 bases and 10 bases respectively, with 16 bases between them. The CDR3 has 12 amino acids. The CDR3 sequence: CASRALGGEQYF. In DNA, the CDR3 is TGTGCCAGCAGGGCCCTGGGGGGAGAACAGTACTTC.

This rearrangement joins TRBV18 to TRBJ2-5, with 11 bases lining up with TRBD2. CDR3 length: 15 amino acids. V dropped 3 bases and J dropped 3; count of bases not matched to a gene: 3. Germline assignment: CDR1 KGHSH and CDR2 LQKENI. The CDR3 loop is CASSPRGLAEETQYF. The CDR3 nucleotides read TGTGCCAGCTCACCTCGGGGACTAGCGGAAGAGACCCAGTACTTC.

The rearrangement links TRBV4-2 to TRBJ1-1; D may be TRBD1 (5 bases). Per germline, CDR1 LGHNA and CDR2 YNFKEQ. The CDR3 has 13 residues. V lost 0 bases to trimming and J lost 11 bases, with 13 bases between them. CDR3 amino acids: CASSQDIGRAAFF. CDR3 sequence (DNA): TGTGCCAGCAGCCAAGATATAGGCAGGGCGGCTTTCTTT.

The chain joins TRBV5-1 to TRBJ1-5; no reliable D call. Germline CDR1 and CDR2: SGHRS and YFSETQ. This CDR3 contains 14 residues. V was shortened by 0 bases and J by 7 bases, with 11 bases between the two germline ends. CDR3 sequence reads: CASSLGGDGQPQHF. For the CDR3, the DNA is TGCGCCAGCAGCTTGGGCGGGGATGGCCAGCCCCAGCATTTT.

The rearrangement links TRBV5-1 to TRBJ1-5; no clear D gene. The CDR3 length is 16 residues. V lost 0 bases, J lost 4 bases, and 14 bases lay in between. Germline V gene lookup returns CDR1 SGHRS and CDR2 YFSETQ. The CDR3, as DNA: TGCGCCAGCAGCTTGGTTCCGGGCAGCGGGAATCAGCCCCAGCATTTT. This codes for CASSLVPGSGNQPQHF.

For this clone: A junction boundary mismatches the germline segment, possibly from a read error. The V gene is TRBV7-2, the J gene TRBJ2-4, with TRBD2 matching 9 bases. Per germline, CDR1 SGHTA and CDR2 FQGNSA. The CDR3 is made up of 15 amino acids. For the CDR3, the DNA is TGTGCCAGCAGCAGACTGGGACTAGCCCAAAACATTCAGTACTTC. It is translated as CASSRLGLAQNIQYF.

This rearrangement joins TRBV5-1 to TRBJ1-1, with D perhaps matching TRBD1 (6 bases). CDR3 size: 15 residues. Germline CDR1 SGHRS, CDR2 YFSETQ. V was clipped by 1 base and J by 1 base, with 11 bases between them. Here the CDR3 reads CASSLRGTQNTEAFF. The CDR3 nucleotides read TGCGCCAGCAGCTTGAGGGGGACCCAGAACACTGAAGCTTTCTTT.

The V gene is TRBV27, the J gene TRBJ1-5, with TRBD1 identical over 9 bases. In germline, CDR1 is MNHEY, CDR2 SMNVEV (reference sequence). The CDR3 spans 15 residues. Trimming took 5 bases from V and 2 from J; bases not matched to a gene: 4. The CDR3 sequence: CASSDRGVGNQPQHF. The CDR3 DNA is TGTGCCAGCAGTGACAGGGGGGTGGGCAATCAGCCCCAGCATTTT.

This chain links TRBV2 with TRBJ2-2; a weak D match, TRBD2 (5 bases). The CDR3 runs 14 residues. Per the germline V gene, CDR1 is SNHLY and CDR2 is FYNNEI. The V end lost 10 bases, the J end lost 2 bases, and 14 bases lay between the germline ends. The CDR3 sequence: CATQPRTNTGELFF. DNA of the CDR3: TGTGCCACCCAGCCCAGGACTAACACCGGGGAGCTGTTTTTT.